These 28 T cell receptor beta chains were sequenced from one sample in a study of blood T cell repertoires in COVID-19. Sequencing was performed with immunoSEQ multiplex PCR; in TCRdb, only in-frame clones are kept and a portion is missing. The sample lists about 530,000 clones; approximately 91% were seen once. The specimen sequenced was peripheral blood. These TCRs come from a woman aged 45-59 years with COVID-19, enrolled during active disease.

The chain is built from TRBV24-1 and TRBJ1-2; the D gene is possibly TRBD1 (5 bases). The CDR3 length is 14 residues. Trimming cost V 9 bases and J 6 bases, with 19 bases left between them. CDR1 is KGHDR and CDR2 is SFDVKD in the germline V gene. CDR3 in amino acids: CATHYRTPDNGYTF. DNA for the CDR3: TGTGCCACCCACTACAGGACGCCTGATAATGGCTACACCTTC.

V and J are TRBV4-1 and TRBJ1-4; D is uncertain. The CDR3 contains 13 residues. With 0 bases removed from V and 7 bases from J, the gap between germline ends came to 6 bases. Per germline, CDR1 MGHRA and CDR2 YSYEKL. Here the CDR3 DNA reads TGCGCCAGCAGCCAAGATCAGGCTGAAAAACTGTTTTTT. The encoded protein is CASSQDQAEKLFF.

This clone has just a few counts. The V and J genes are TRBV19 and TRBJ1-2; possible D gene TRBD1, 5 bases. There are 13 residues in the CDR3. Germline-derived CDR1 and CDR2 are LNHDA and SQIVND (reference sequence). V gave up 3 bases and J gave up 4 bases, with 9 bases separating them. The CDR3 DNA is TGTGCCAGTAGTATCAGGACAACCTATGGCTACACCTTC. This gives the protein CASSIRTTYGYTF.

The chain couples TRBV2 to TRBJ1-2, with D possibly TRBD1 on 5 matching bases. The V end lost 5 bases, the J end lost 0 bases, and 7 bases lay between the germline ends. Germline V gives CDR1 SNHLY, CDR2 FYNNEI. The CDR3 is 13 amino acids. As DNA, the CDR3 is TGTGCCAGCAGTCAGACAGCTAACTATGGCTACACCTTC. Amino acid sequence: CASSQTANYGYTF. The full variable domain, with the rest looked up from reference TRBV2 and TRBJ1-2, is EPEVTQTPSHQVTQMGQEVILRCVPISNHLYFYWYRQILGQKVEFLVSFYNNEISEKSEIFDDQFSVERPDGSNFTLKIRSTKLEDSAMYFCASSQTANYGYTFGSGTRLTVV.

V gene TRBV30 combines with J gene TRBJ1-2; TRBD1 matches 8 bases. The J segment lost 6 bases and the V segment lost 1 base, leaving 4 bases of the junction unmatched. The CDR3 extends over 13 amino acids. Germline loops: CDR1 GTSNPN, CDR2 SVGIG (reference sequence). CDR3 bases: TGTGCCTGGAGTGCAGGGGGCAGGAATGGCTACACCTTC. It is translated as CAWSAGGRNGYTF.

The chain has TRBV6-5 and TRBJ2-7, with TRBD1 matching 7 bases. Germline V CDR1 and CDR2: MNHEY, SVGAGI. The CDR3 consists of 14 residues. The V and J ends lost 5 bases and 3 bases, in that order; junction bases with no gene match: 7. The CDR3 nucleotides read TGTGCCAGCAGTCGAGAGGGACAGAACTACGAGCAGTACTTC. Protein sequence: CASSREGQNYEQYF.

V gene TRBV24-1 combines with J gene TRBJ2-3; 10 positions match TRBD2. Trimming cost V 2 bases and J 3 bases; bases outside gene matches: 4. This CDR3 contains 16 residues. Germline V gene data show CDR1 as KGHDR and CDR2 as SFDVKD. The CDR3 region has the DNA TGTGCCACCAGTGATTCCGAGCGGGGGGGTACAGATACGCAGTATTTT. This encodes CATSDSERGGTDTQYF.

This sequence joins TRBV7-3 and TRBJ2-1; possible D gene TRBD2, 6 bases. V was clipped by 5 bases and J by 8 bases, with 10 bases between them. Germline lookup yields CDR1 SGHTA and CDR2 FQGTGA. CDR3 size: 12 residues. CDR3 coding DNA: TGTGCCAGCAGCCTGGGAGGAGATGAGCAGTTCTTC. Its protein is CASSLGGDEQFF.

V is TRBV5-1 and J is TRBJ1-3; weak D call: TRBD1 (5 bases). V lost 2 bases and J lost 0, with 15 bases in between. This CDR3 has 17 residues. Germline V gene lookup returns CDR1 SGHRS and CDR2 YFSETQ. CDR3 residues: CASSFFSGGSSGNTIYF. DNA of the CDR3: TGCGCCAGCAGCTTTTTCTCCGGGGGGTCCTCTGGAAACACCATATATTTT.

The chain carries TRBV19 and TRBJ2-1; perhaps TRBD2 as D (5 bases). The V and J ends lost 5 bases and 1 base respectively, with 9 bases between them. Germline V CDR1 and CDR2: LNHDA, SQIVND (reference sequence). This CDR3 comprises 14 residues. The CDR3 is CASSPWESYNEQFF. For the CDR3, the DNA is TGTGCCAGTAGTCCGTGGGAGTCCTACAATGAGCAGTTCTTC.

This chain's CDR3 is CASRYRGAGGPDTQYF. Here the CDR3 DNA reads TGTGCCAGCCGCTACCGTGGAGCGGGGGGCCCGGATACGCAGTATTTT. The V gene is TRBV6-4, the J gene TRBJ2-3; 9 bases are shared with TRBD2. The CDR3 totals 16 residues. Looked up from germline, CDR1 is MRHNA and CDR2 is SNTAGT. J lost 6 bases, V lost 8 bases, and 15 bases had no gene match.

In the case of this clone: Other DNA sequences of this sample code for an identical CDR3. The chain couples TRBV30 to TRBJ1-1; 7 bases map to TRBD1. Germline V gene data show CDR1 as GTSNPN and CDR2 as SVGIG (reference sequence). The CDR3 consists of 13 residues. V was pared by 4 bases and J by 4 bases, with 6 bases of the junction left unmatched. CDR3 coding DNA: TGTGCCTGGATCCCCCAGGGGGGCACTGAAGCTTTCTTT. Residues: CAWIPQGGTEAFF.

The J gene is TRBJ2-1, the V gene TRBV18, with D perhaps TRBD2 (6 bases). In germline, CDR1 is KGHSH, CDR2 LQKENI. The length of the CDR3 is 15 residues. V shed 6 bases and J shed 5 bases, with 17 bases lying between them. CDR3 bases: TGTGCCAGCTCGCGACAATTCACGGGGGACAATGAGCAGTTCTTC. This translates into CASSRQFTGDNEQFF.

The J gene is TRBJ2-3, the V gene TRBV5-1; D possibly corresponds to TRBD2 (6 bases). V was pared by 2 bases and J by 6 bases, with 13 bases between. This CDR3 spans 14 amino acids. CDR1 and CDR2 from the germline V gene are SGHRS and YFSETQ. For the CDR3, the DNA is TGCGCCAGCAGCTTCTTGGCGGGGCAGGATACGCAGTATTTT. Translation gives CASSFLAGQDTQYF.

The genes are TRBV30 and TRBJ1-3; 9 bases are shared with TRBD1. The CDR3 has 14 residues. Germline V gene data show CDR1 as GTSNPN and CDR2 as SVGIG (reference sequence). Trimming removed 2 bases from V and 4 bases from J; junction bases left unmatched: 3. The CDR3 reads CAWSPGTGGNTIYF. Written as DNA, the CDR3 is TGTGCCTGGAGTCCCGGGACAGGGGGAAACACCATATATTTT. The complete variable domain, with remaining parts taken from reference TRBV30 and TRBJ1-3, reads SQTIHQWPATLVQPVGSPLSLECTVEGTSNPNLYWYRQAAGRGLQLLFYSVGIGQISSEVPQNLSASRPQDRQFILSSKKLLLSDSGFYLCAWSPGTGGNTIYFGEGSWLTVV.

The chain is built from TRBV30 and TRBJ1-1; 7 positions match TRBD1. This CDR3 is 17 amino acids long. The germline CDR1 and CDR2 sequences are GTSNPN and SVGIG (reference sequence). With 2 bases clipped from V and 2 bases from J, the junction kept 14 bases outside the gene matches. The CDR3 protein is CAWSFPSTGLKNTEAFF. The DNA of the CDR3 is TGTGCCTGGAGTTTTCCATCGACAGGGCTAAAAAACACTGAAGCTTTCTTT.

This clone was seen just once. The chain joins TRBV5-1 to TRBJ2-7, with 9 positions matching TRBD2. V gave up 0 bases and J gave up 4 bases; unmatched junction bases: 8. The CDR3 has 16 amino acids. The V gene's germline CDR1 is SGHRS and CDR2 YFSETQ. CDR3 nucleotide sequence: TGCGCCAGCAGCTTGGCCGGGTCTAGCGGGGATTACGAGCAGTACTTC. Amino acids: CASSLAGSSGDYEQYF.

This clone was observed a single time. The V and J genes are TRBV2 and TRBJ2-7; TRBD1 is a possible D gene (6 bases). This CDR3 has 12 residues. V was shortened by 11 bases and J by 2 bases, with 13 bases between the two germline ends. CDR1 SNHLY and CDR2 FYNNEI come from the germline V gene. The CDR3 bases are TGTGCCGGGGCTGGGGGCCCCTACGAGCAGTACTTC. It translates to CAGAGGPYEQYF.

In DNA, the CDR3 is TGTGCCAGCAGCCAACGCGGCAGGGGGCATACTGAAGCTTTCTTT. Protein product: CASSQRGRGHTEAFF. The chain employs TRBV3-1 (or the pseudogene TRBV3-2) and TRBJ1-1; 8 bases are shared with TRBD1. J was trimmed by 5 bases and V by 2 bases; bases with no gene match: 7. Germline lookup yields CDR1 LGHDT and CDR2 YNNKEL (reference sequence). The CDR3 loop spans 15 amino acids.

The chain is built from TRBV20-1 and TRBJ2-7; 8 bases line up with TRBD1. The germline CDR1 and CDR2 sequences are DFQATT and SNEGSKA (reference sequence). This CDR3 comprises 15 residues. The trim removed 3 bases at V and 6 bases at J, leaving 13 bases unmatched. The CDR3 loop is CSASGQGAAFPEQYF. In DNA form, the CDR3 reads TGCAGTGCTAGTGGGCAGGGGGCAGCTTTTCCCGAGCAGTACTTC.

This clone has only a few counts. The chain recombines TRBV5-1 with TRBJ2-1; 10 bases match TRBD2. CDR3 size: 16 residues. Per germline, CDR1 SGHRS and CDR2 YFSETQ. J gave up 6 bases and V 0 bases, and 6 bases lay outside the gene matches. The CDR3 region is CASSLAPSGGANEQFF. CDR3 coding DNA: TGCGCCAGCAGCTTGGCCCCGAGCGGGGGGGCCAATGAGCAGTTCTTC. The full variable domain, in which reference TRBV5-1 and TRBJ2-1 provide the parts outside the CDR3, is KAGVTQTPRYLIKTRGQQVTLSCSPISGHRSVSWYQQTPGQGLQFLFEYFSETQRNKGNFPGRFSGRQFSNSRSEMNVSTLELGDSALYLCASSLAPSGGANEQFFGPGTRLTVL.

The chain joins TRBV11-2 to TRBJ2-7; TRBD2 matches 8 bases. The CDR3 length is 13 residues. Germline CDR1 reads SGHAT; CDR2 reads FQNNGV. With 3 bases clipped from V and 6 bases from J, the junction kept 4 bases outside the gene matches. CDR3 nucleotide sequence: TGTGCCAGCAGCTTCGGGGGGGCGATCGAGCAGTACTTC. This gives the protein CASSFGGAIEQYF.

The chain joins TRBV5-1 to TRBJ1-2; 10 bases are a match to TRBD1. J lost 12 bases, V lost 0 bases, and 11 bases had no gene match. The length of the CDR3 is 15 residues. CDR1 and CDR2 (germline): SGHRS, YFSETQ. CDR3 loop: CASSLDPDRGRENTF. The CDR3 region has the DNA TGCGCCAGCAGCTTGGATCCCGACAGGGGGCGGGAAAACACCTTC.

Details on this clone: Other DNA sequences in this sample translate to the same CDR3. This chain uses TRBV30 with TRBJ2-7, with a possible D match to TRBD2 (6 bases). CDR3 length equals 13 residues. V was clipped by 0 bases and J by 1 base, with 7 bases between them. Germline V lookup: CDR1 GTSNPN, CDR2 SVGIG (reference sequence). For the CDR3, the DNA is TGTGCCTGGAGTGTCGGGGGTTCCTACGAGCAGTACTTC. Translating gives CAWSVGGSYEQYF.

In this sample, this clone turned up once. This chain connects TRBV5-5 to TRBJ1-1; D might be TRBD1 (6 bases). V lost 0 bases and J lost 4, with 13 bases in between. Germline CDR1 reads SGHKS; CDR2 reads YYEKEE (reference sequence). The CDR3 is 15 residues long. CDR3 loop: CASSLAAGDRTEAFF. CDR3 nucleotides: TGTGCCAGCAGCTTGGCGGCAGGGGATCGCACTGAAGCTTTCTTT.

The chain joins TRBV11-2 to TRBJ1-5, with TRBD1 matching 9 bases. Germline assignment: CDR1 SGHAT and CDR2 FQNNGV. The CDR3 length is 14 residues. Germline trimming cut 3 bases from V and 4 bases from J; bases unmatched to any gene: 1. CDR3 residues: CASSLGTGNQPQHF. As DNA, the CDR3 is TGTGCCAGCAGCTTGGGGACAGGGAATCAGCCCCAGCATTTT.

The CDR3: CASSPSGGPNGELFF. The CDR3 DNA sequence: TGTGCCAGCAGCCCGTCGGGGGGGCCGAACGGGGAGCTGTTTTTT. The chain uses TRBV7-3 and TRBJ2-2, with 8 bases identical to TRBD2. From germline, CDR1 is SGHTA and CDR2 FQGTGA. The CDR3 has 15 amino acids. V shed 5 bases, J shed 7 bases, and the junction held 9 bases outside the gene matches.

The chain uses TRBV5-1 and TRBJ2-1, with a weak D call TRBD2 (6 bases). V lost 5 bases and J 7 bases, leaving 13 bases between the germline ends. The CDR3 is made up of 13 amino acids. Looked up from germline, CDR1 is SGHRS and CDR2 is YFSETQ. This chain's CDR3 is CASSRGLGNEQFF. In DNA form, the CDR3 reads TGCGCCAGCAGTAGGGGACTGGGGAATGAGCAGTTCTTC.